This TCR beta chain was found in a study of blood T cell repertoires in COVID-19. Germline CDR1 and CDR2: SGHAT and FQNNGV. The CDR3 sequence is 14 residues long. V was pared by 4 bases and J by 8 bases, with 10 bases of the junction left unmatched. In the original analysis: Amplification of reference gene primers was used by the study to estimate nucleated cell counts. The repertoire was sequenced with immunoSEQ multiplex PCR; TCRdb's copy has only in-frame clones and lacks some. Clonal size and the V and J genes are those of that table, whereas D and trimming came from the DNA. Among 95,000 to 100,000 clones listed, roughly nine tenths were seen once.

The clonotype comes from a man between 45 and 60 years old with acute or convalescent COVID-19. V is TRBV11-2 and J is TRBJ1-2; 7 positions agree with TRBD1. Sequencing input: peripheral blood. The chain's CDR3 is CASSSVRGRWGYTF. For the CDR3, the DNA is TGTGCCAGCAGCTCCGTAAGGGGGCGGTGGGGCTACACCTTC.